This T cell receptor beta chain was recorded in a study of shared clonotypes between healthy human individuals. As for the study in general: Three CD4 naive, three CD4 memory, two CD8 naive and one CD8 memory plate were used per donor.

The naive CD8 population came from CD45RO-negative cells selected for CCR7, without terminally differentiated effector memory CD45RA+ cells. Points from the study as a whole: Roughly 5% of naive CD4 clonotypes were shared across a few donors. Compared with clonotypes that all four donors shared, non-shared clonotypes had lower generation probabilities. Only blood samples were collected, and tissue repertoires likely differ.

TCRdb's table, derived via immunoSEQ multiplex PCR, lists solely in-frame clones and lacks some. The sample records around 2,000,000 clones, under 95% being singletons. To note about this clone: What it binds is not known.

The TCR comes from a man younger than 35 in good health. Some clones in this sample may be carry-over from other donors' samples. The specimen was naive CD8+ T cells from PBMCs.

The CDR3 DNA sequence: TGTGCAAGTCGCTCAGGACTAGCGGGACACATCCCCTACGAGCAGTACTTC. It is translated as CASRSGLAGHIPYEQYF. The chain couples TRBV12-2 to TRBJ2-7; whether TRBD2, the table's D call, matches the DNA was not checked. TRBV12-2 constitutes a pseudogene. This CDR3 is 17 amino acids long.